The next 2 T cell receptor beta chains were all read from a single sample in a study of human T cells and chemical hapten exposure (dated by TCRdb to the early 2020s). The library was prepared using 5' RACE. These reads were obtained on an Illumina MiSeq. The public sequencing data were trimmed at Q25 with fastp and processed into clonotypes with MiXCR by TCRdb, which kept only in-frame beta chains. Each entry merges the rows of one CDR3 protein and shows their most common DNA and genes. The sample data list roughly 81,000 distinct CDR3 sequences, and 15% to 20% of these were observed just once. The biggest ten clones account for approximately 6.2% of the sample. Total RNA was extracted from unfractionated whole blood that had been collected in Tempus Blood RNA tubes. Every receptor here comes from a female donor in good health.

This sequence joins TRBV20-1 and TRBJ1-5, with D tentatively TRBD1 (5 bases). Germline V gene lookup returns CDR1 DFQATT and CDR2 SNEGSKA (reference sequence). CDR3 size: 16 residues. Trimming took off 3 bases at V and 3 bases at J, with 18 bases between the two ends. The CDR3 reads CSASVPGQAPNQPQHF. CDR3 DNA sequence: TGCAGTGCTAGTGTTCCGGGGCAAGCCCCCAATCAGCCCCAGCATTTT.

The chain carries TRBV4-3 and TRBJ1-1; maybe TRBD1 (5 bases). The germline CDR1 and CDR2 sequences are LGHNA and YSLEER. Trimming took off 0 bases at V and 5 bases at J, with 13 bases between the two ends. The CDR3 has 15 residues. CDR3 amino acids: CASSQDKGRRTEAFF. CDR3 bases: TGCGCCAGCAGCCAAGATAAGGGACGTCGGACTGAAGCTTTCTTT.